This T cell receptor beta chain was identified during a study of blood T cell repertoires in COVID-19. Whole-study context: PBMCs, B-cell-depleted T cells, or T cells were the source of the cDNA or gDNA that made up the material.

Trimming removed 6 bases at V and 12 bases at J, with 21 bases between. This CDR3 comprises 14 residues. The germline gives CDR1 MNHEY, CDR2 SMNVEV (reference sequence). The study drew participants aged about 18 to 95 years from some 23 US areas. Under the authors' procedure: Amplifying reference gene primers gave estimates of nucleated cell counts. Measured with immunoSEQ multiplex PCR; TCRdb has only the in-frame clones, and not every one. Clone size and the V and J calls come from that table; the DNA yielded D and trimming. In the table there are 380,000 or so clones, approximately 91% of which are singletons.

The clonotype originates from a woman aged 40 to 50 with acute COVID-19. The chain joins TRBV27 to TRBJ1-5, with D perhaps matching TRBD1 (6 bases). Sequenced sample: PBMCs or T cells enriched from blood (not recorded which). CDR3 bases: TGTGCCAGCAGCCTTCAAGGGGGGGTAAGGCACCAGCATTTT. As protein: CASSLQGGVRHQHF.